This T cell receptor (beta chain) appears in the sequencing data of a study of graft-versus-host responses after intestinal transplantation. Overall study results and limits: Recipient marrow held GvH clones, some first seen in ileum or blood.

This table comes from immunoSEQ multiplex PCR, and its TCRdb copy is limited to in-frame clones, with some not included. The sample includes over 8,000 clones, 30% to 35% of them seen just once. Irradiated, violet-dye-labeled stimulator cells, about 200,000 in number, were plated with about 200,000 CFSE-labeled responder cells. This material consisted of alloreactive CD4+ T cells from a mixed lymphocyte reaction culture, taken before transplantation. The subset is: CFSE-low proliferating T cells sorted from roughly six-day pre-transplant mixed lymphocyte reaction (GvH or HvG direction). This clonotype was obtained from a human patient who was an organ donor for intestinal transplantation.

CDR3 amino acids: CASSSWGPTDTQYF. In DNA, the CDR3 is TGTGCCAGCAGCTCTTGGGGTCCCACAGATACGCAGTATTTT. V gene TRBV7-3 combines with J gene TRBJ2-3, with D hard to call. The length of the CDR3 is 14 residues. Per the germline V gene, CDR1 is SGHTA and CDR2 is FQGTGA. V was pared by 4 bases and J by 2 bases, with 10 bases between.